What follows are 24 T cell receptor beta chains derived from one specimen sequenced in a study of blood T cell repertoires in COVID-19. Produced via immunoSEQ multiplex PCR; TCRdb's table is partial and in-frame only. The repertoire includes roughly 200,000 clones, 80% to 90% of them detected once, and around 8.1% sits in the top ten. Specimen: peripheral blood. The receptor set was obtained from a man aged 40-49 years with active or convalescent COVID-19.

The CDR3 region is CASSQDGSYNEQFF. CDR3 in DNA: TGTGCCAGCAGCCAAGACGGCTCCTACAATGAGCAGTTCTTC. The rearrangement uses TRBV14 and TRBJ2-1; no clear D gene. The CDR3 contains 14 residues. Trimming took off 0 bases at V and 0 bases at J, with 3 bases between the two ends. Germline-derived CDR1 and CDR2 are SGHDN and FVKESK. Complete variable domain (other parts from reference TRBV14 and TRBJ2-1): EAGVTQFPSHSVIEKGQTVTLRCDPISGHDNLYWYRRVMGKEIKFLLHFVKESKQDESGMPNNRFLAERTGGTYSTLKVQPAELEDSGVYFCASSQDGSYNEQFFGPGTRLTVL.

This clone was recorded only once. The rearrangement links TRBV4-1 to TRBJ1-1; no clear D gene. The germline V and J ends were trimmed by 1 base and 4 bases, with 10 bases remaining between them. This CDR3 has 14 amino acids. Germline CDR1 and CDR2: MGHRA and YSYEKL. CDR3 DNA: TGCGCCAGCAGCCAAGTCGAGGGCAGCACTGAAGCTTTCTTT. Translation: CASSQVEGSTEAFF.

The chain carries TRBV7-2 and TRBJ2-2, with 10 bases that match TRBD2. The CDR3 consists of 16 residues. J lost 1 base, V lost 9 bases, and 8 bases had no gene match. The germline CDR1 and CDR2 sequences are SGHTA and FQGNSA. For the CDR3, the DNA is TGTGCCAGTAGAGGGCGGACTAGCGGGAACACCGGGGAGCTGTTTTTT. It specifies CASRGRTSGNTGELFF.

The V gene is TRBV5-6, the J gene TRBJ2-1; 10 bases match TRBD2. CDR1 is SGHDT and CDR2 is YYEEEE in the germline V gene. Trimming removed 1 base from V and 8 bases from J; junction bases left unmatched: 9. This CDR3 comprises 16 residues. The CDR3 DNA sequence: TGTGCCAGCAGCTTGACTAGCGGGGTCCTCCGGGATGAGCAGTTCTTC. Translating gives CASSLTSGVLRDEQFF. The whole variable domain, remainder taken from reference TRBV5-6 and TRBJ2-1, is DAGVTQSPTHLIKTRGQQVTLRCSPKSGHDTVSWYQQALGQGPQFIFQYYEEEERQRGNFPDRFSGHQFPNYSSELNVNALLLGDSALYLCASSLTSGVLRDEQFFGPGTRLTVL.

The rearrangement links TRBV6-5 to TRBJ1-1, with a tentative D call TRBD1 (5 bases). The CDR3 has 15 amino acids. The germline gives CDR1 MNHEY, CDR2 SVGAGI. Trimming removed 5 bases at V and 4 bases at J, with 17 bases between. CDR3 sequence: CASSPVVGRPTEAFF. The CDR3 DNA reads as TGTGCCAGCAGTCCCGTTGTGGGGCGGCCCACTGAAGCTTTCTTT.

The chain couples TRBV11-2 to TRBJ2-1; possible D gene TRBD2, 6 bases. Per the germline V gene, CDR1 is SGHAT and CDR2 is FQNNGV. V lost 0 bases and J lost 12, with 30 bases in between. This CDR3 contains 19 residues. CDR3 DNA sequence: TGTGCCAGCAGCTTAGACGGGTTCGCGGTGAGCGGGCCCTTTTTTAGGCAGTTCTTC. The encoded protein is CASSLDGFAVSGPFFRQFF.

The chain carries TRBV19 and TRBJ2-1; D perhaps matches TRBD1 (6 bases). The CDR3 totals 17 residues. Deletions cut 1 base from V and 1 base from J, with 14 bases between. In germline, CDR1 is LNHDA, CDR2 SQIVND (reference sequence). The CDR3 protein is CASSIGDQGLSYNEQFF. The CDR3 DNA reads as TGTGCCAGTAGTATAGGGGACCAGGGGCTGTCCTACAATGAGCAGTTCTTC.

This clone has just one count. The CDR3 nucleotides read TGTGCCAGCAGCCAAGATGCGGGAAACACCATATATTTT. Amino acids: CASSQDAGNTIYF. V is TRBV14 and J is TRBJ1-3; D not certain. The CDR3 loop spans 13 amino acids. Germline V lookup: CDR1 SGHDN, CDR2 FVKESK. Trimming cost V 0 bases and J 4 bases, with 4 bases left between them.

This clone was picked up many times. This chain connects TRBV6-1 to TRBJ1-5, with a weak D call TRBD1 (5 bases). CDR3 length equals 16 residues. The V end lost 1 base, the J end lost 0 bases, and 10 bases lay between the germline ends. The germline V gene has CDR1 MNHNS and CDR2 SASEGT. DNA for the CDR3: TGTGCCAGCAGTGAAGGTACAGGATTTAGCAATCAGCCCCAGCATTTT. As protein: CASSEGTGFSNQPQHF.

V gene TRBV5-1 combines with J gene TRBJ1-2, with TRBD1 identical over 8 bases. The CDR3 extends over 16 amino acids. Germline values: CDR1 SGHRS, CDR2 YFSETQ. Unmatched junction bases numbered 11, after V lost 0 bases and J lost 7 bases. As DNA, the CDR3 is TGCGCCAGCAGCTTGGGACCCACACCAGGGGGCGGTGGCTACACCTTC. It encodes CASSLGPTPGGGGYTF.

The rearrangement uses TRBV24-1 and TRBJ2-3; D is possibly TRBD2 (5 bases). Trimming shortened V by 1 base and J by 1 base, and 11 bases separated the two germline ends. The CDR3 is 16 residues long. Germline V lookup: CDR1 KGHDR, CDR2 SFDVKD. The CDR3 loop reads CATSDLKFGGTDTQYF. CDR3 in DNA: TGTGCCACCAGTGATTTAAAATTCGGGGGCACAGATACGCAGTATTTT.

The CDR3 loop is CASSPLAGGPGEQFF. In DNA form, the CDR3 reads TGTGCCAGCAGCCCACTAGCGGGAGGGCCTGGTGAGCAGTTCTTC. The chain combines TRBV11-1 with TRBJ2-1; TRBD2 matches 13 bases. The CDR3 sequence is 15 residues long. V was clipped by 5 bases and J by 9 bases; unmatched bases: 7. Germline CDR1 is SGHAT and CDR2 is FQDESV (reference sequence).

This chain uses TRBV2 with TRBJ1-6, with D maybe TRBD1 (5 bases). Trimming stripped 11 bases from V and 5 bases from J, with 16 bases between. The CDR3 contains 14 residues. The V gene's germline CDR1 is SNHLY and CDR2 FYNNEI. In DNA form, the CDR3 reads TGTGCCGGAGCGGCGGGACGGAATAATTCACCCCTCCACTTT. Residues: CAGAAGRNNSPLHF.

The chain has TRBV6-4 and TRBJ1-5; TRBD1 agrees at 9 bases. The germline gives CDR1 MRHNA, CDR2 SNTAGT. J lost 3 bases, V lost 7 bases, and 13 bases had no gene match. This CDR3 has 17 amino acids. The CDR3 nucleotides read TGTGCCAGCACACCGGGATACTGGGACAGGGACAATCAGCCCCAGCATTTT. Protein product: CASTPGYWDRDNQPQHF.

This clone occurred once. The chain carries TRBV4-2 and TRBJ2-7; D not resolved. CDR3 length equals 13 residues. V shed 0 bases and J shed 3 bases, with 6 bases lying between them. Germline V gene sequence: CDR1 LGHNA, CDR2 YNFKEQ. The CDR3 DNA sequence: TGTGCCAGCAGCCAAGAAGAGTACTACGAGCAGTACTTC. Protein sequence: CASSQEEYYEQYF.

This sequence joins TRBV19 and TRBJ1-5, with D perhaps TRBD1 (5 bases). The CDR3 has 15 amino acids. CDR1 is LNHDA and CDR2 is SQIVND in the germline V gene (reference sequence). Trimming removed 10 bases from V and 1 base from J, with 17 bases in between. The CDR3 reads CATKTGGGSNQPQHF. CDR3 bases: TGTGCCACCAAGACCGGGGGTGGGAGCAATCAGCCCCAGCATTTT.

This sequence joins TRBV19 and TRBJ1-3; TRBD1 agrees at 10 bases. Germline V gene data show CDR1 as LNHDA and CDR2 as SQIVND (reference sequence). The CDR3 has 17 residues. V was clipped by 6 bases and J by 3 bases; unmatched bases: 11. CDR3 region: CASSPRQGAPGGNTIYF. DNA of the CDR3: TGTGCCAGTAGCCCCAGACAGGGGGCTCCAGGTGGAAACACCATATATTTT.

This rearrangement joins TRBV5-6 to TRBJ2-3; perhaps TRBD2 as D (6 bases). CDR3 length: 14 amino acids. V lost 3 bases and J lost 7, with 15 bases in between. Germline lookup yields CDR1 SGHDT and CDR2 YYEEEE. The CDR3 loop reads CASSYLAGWYTQYF. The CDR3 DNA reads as TGTGCCAGCAGCTATTTGGCGGGATGGTATACGCAGTATTTT.

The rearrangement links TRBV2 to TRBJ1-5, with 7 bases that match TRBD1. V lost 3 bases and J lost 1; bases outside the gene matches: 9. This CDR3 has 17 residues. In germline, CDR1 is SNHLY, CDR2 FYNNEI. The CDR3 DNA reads TGTGCCAGCAGTGAGACCCCAGCAGGGGGGAGCAATCAGCCCCAGCATTTT. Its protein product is CASSETPAGGSNQPQHF.

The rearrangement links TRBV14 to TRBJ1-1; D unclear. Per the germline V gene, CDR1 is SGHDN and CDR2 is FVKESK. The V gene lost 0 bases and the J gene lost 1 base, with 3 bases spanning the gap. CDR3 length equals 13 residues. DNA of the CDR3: TGTGCCAGCAGCCAAGACTGGAACACTGAAGCTTTCTTT. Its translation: CASSQDWNTEAFF.

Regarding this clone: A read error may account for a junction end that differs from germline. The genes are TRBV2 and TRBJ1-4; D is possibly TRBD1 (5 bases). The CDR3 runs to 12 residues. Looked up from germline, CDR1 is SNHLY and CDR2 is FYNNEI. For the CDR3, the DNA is TGTGCCAGCATCCGGGGGAATGAGAAACTGTTTTTT. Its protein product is CASIRGNEKLFF.

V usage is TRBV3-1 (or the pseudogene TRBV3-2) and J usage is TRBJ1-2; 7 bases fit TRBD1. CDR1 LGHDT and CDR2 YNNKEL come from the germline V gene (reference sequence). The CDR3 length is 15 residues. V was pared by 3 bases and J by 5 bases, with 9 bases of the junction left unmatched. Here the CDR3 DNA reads TGTGCCAGCAGCCAGGGTGGACAGGCGTTATATGGCTACACCTTC. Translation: CASSQGGQALYGYTF.

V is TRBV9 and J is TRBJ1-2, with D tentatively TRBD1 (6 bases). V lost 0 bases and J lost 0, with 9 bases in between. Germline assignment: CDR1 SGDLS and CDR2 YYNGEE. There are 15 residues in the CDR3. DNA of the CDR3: TGTGCCAGCAGCGTAGGCACAGGGTCTAACTATGGCTACACCTTC. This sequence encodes CASSVGTGSNYGYTF.

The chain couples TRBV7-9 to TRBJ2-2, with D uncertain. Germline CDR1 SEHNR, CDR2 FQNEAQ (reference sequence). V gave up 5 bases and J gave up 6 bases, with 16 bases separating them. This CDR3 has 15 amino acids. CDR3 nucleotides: TGTGCCAGCAGCCCGCTCCGACAAACCCCCGGGGAGCTGTTTTTT. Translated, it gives CASSPLRQTPGELFF.